Below are 21 T cell receptor beta chains sequenced from a single sample in a study of tumor-infiltrating lymphocytes in localized non-small cell lung cancer. Repertoires were generated with immunoSEQ multiplex PCR, while TCRdb's copy carries only in-frame clones and drops some. Among approximately 21,000 clones listed, nearly 80% were seen once. The sample comprised lung tumor tissue. The receptors were gathered from a human donor with non-small cell lung cancer.

V is TRBV2 and J is TRBJ1-1; a weak D match, TRBD1 (5 bases). Germline-derived CDR1 and CDR2 are SNHLY and FYNNEI. This CDR3 has 14 amino acids. With 7 bases removed from V and 4 bases from J, the gap between germline ends came to 16 bases. The CDR3 is CASKRGVEGTEAFF. DNA for the CDR3: TGTGCCAGCAAGCGAGGGGTGGAGGGCACTGAAGCTTTCTTT. The full variable domain, in which reference TRBV2 and TRBJ1-1 provide the parts outside the CDR3, is EPEVTQTPSHQVTQMGQEVILRCVPISNHLYFYWYRQILGQKVEFLVSFYNNEISEKSEIFDDQFSVERPDGSNFTLKIRSTKLEDSAMYFCASKRGVEGTEAFFGQGTRLTVV.

The chain has TRBV10-2 and TRBJ2-3; D is undetermined. Deletions cut 9 bases from V and 1 base from J, with 17 bases between. Germline-derived CDR1 and CDR2 are WSHSY and SAAADI. The CDR3 is 15 amino acids. This chain's CDR3 is CASLASGPRTDTQYF. The CDR3 nucleotides are TGCGCCAGTCTTGCTTCGGGTCCCCGCACAGATACGCAGTATTTT.

The V gene is TRBV10-3, the J gene TRBJ1-1, with no clear D. The germline V gene encodes CDR1 ENHRY and CDR2 SYGVKD. This CDR3 contains 14 residues. The V end lost 6 bases, the J end lost 5 bases, and 16 bases lay between the germline ends. CDR3 region: CAIRTSEMGTEAFF. In DNA form, the CDR3 reads TGTGCCATCAGGACCAGCGAGATGGGAACTGAAGCTTTCTTT.

The chain employs TRBV9 and TRBJ2-2; 8 positions match TRBD2. Germline V CDR1 and CDR2: SGDLS, YYNGEE. This CDR3 spans 19 amino acids. J was trimmed by 5 bases and V by 3 bases; bases with no gene match: 18. The CDR3, as DNA: TGTGCCAGCAGCGCCCCGCTGGGAGGAGCGGGAGTGGGGACCGGGGAGCTGTTTTTT. It is translated as CASSAPLGGAGVGTGELFF.

V gene TRBV29-1 combines with J gene TRBJ2-5, with D perhaps matching TRBD2 (5 bases). The germline gives CDR1 SQVTM, CDR2 ANQGSEA. This CDR3 region has 12 residues. Deletions cut 7 bases from V and 2 bases from J, with 11 bases between. The CDR3 here is CSARGRQETQYF. CDR3 nucleotide sequence: TGCAGCGCCCGAGGGCGGCAAGAGACCCAGTACTTC.

This chain joins TRBV5-1 and TRBJ2-3; D is ambiguous. Germline lookup yields CDR1 SGHRS and CDR2 YFSETQ. The V end lost 0 bases, the J end lost 3 bases, and 8 bases lay between the germline ends. The CDR3 length is 14 residues. CDR3 in DNA: TGCGCCAGCAGCTTGGAAAGGGCTACAGATACGCAGTATTTT. As protein: CASSLERATDTQYF.

V usage is TRBV18 and J usage is TRBJ2-6; D gene uncertain. The CDR3 spans 17 residues. V lost 2 bases and J lost 0, with 11 bases in between. Germline V CDR1 and CDR2: KGHSH, LQKENI. CDR3 sequence (DNA): TGTGCCAGCTCACCAGACGGCCTCCTCTCTGGGGCCAACGTCCTGACTTTC. Amino acid sequence: CASSPDGLLSGANVLTF.

The chain combines TRBV6-1 with TRBJ2-7; D unclear. V gave up 8 bases and J gave up 4 bases, with 9 bases separating them. This CDR3 contains 11 residues. Germline assignment: CDR1 MNHNS and CDR2 SASEGT. The CDR3 DNA is TGTGCCAGCCCGTCGTTGTACGAGCAGTACTTC. Encoded protein: CASPSLYEQYF.

The sample holds one count of this clone. The V gene is TRBV29-1, the J gene TRBJ2-1; 9 positions match TRBD2. V gave up 6 bases and J gave up 4 bases; unmatched junction bases: 10. CDR3 length equals 15 residues. Germline CDR1 SQVTM, CDR2 ANQGSEA. The DNA for the CDR3 is TGCAGCGTCGTCGGTTTGCGGGAGGGTTACAATGAGCAGTTCTTC. Translation: CSVVGLREGYNEQFF.

This rearrangement joins TRBV2 to TRBJ1-1; tentatively, D is TRBD1 (5 bases). This CDR3 spans 14 amino acids. The V gene's germline CDR1 is SNHLY and CDR2 FYNNEI. V was cut by 0 bases and J by 4 bases, with 9 bases left in between. In DNA form, the CDR3 reads TGTGCCAGCAGTGAAGCGCTGGGGGGCACTGAAGCTTTCTTT. Protein: CASSEALGGTEAFF. The whole variable domain, remainder taken from reference TRBV2 and TRBJ1-1, is EPEVTQTPSHQVTQMGQEVILRCVPISNHLYFYWYRQILGQKVEFLVSFYNNEISEKSEIFDDQFSVERPDGSNFTLKIRSTKLEDSAMYFCASSEALGGTEAFFGQGTRLTVV.

The chain employs TRBV4-2 and TRBJ2-1; D could derive from TRBD1 or TRBD2 (6 bases each). Germline CDR1 LGHNA, CDR2 YNFKEQ. This CDR3 is 15 amino acids long. Trimming took 0 bases from V and 1 from J, leaving 7 bases between them. CDR3 nucleotide sequence: TGTGCCAGCAGCCAAGAAGGGGGGTCCTACAATGAGCAGTTCTTC. Protein: CASSQEGGSYNEQFF.

The genes are TRBV19 and TRBJ1-5; D is unclear. The V gene lost 2 bases and the J gene lost 4 bases, with 12 bases spanning the gap. Per germline, CDR1 LNHDA and CDR2 SQIVND (reference sequence). This CDR3 is built from 15 residues. The chain's CDR3 is CASSITSGGNQPQHF. The CDR3 DNA reads as TGTGCCAGTAGTATAACGTCCGGAGGGAATCAGCCCCAGCATTTT.

Only a few counts were recorded for this clone. The chain uses TRBV9 and TRBJ2-5; D possibly corresponds to TRBD1 (5 bases). The CDR3 is 15 amino acids. Germline V lookup: CDR1 SGDLS, CDR2 YYNGEE. V shed 0 bases and J shed 4 bases, with 13 bases lying between them. The CDR3 region is CASSVAGHPIETQYF. The CDR3 region has the DNA TGTGCCAGCAGCGTAGCCGGACACCCTATAGAGACCCAGTACTTC.

The rearrangement links TRBV6-4 to TRBJ1-2, with D unclear. V was cut by 0 bases and J by 8 bases, with 13 bases left in between. Germline assignment: CDR1 MRHNA and CDR2 SNTAGT. This CDR3 spans 14 amino acids. The chain's CDR3 is CASSDSFLTGGYTF. The DNA for the CDR3 is TGTGCCAGCAGTGACTCGTTTCTGACCGGGGGCTACACCTTC.

The J gene is TRBJ2-7, the V gene TRBV20-1; D is uncertain. Germline V gene data show CDR1 as DFQATT and CDR2 as SNEGSKA (reference sequence). The CDR3 totals 10 residues. V was cut by 5 bases and J by 0 bases, with 2 bases left in between. Here the CDR3 reads CSASSYEQYF. In DNA, the CDR3 is TGCAGTGCTTCCTCCTACGAGCAGTACTTC.

This chain connects TRBV7-2 to TRBJ2-1; 11 bases match TRBD2. Germline V gene data show CDR1 as SGHTA and CDR2 as FQGNSA. This CDR3 has 15 amino acids. V dropped 5 bases and J dropped 4; count of bases not matched to a gene: 4. CDR3 residues: CASSTLAGVYNEQFF. The CDR3 nucleotides are TGTGCCAGCAGCACACTAGCGGGGGTTTACAATGAGCAGTTCTTC.

This clone has a single count. The V call is TRBV11-2, the J call TRBJ2-7, with unresolved D. Germline lookup yields CDR1 SGHAT and CDR2 FQNNGV. The length of the CDR3 is 14 residues. V was trimmed by 2 bases and J by 3 bases, leaving 11 bases between them. DNA of the CDR3: TGTGCCAGCAGCTTATCCCAACTCAACTACGAGCAGTACTTC. It specifies CASSLSQLNYEQYF.

This clone was observed a handful of times. V and J are TRBV7-6 and TRBJ2-7; TRBD2 matches 10 bases. Trimming at V came to 3 bases and at J to 2 bases, leaving 1 base not matched to a gene. CDR3 length equals 14 residues. Germline-derived CDR1 and CDR2 are SGHVS and FNYEAQ. CDR3 in amino acids: CASSLSGRAYEQYF. The CDR3 DNA sequence: TGTGCCAGCAGCTTGAGCGGGAGGGCCTACGAGCAGTACTTC.

The genes are TRBV5-1 and TRBJ2-7; 8 bases agree with TRBD1. Germline values: CDR1 SGHRS, CDR2 YFSETQ. CDR3 length: 16 residues. The ends lost 4 bases at V and 2 bases at J; junction bases unmatched: 11. CDR3 protein: CASSAGGRTGTYEQYF. The CDR3, as DNA: TGCGCCAGCAGCGCCGGGGGCCGGACAGGGACCTACGAGCAGTACTTC.

This chain joins TRBV28 and TRBJ2-3; tentatively, D is TRBD2 (5 bases). CDR1 is MDHEN and CDR2 is SYDVKM in the germline V gene. The V and J ends lost 5 bases and 1 base respectively, with 13 bases between them. The CDR3 runs 15 residues. This CDR3 reads CASSSGGGGTDTQYF. CDR3 coding DNA: TGTGCCAGCAGTAGCGGAGGTGGGGGCACAGATACGCAGTATTTT.

The chain couples TRBV6-1 to TRBJ2-1; D possibly uses TRBD1 or TRBD2 (5 bases each). There are 17 residues in the CDR3. Trimming took 1 base from V and 0 from J, leaving 13 bases between them. Germline V lookup: CDR1 MNHNS, CDR2 SASEGT. This CDR3 is CASSEGGTRYSYNEQFF. CDR3 sequence (DNA): TGTGCCAGCAGTGAAGGGGGCACTAGATACTCCTACAATGAGCAGTTCTTC.